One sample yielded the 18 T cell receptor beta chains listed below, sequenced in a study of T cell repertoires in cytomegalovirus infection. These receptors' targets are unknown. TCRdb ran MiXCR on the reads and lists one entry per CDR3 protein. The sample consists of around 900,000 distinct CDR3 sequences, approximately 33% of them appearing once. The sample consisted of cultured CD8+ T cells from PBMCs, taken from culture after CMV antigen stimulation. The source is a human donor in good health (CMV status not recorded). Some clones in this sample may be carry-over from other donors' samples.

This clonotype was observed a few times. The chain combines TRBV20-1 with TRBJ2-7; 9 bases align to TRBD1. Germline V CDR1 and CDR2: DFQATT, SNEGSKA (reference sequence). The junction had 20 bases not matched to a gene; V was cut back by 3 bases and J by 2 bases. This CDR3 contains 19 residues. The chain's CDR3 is CSASPLGDRDFFRTYEQYF. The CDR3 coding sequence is TGCAGTGCTAGCCCGCTCGGGGACAGGGATTTTTTCAGGACCTACGAGCAGTACTTC.

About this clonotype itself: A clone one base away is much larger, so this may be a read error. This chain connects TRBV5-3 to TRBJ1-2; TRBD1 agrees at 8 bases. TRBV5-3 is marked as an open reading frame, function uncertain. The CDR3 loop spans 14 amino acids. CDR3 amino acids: CTSSPPGGSYGYTF. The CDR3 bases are TGTACCAGCAGCCCTCCAGGGGGCAGCTATGGCTACACCTTC.

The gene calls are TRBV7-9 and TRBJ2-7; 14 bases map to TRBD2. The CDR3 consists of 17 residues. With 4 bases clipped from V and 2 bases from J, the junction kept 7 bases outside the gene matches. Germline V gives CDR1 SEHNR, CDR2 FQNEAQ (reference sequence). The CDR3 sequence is CASSSTSGGARPYEQYF. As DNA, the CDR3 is TGTGCCAGCAGCTCGACTAGCGGGGGGGCGCGACCCTACGAGCAGTACTTC.

The CDR3: CASSQRSVATEAFF. The CDR3 DNA sequence: TGTGCCAGCAGCCAACGGTCTGTCGCAACTGAAGCTTTCTTT. This sequence joins TRBV14 and TRBJ1-1; D gene uncertain. Trimming cost V 2 bases and J 5 bases, with 12 bases left between them. From germline, CDR1 is SGHDN and CDR2 FVKESK. The CDR3 sequence is 14 residues long.

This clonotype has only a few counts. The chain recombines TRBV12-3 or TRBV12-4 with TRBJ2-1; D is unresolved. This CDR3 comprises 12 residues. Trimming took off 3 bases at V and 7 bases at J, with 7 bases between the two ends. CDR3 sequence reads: CASSLYLNEQFF. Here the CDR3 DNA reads TGTGCCAGCAGTTTGTATCTGAATGAGCAGTTCTTC.

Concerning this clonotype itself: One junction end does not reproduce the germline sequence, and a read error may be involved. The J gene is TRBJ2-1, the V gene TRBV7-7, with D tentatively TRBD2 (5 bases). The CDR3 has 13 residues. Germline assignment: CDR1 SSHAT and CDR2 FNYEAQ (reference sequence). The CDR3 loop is CASSAGLDNEQFF. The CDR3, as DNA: TGTGCTAGCAGCGCGGGCCTTGACAATGAGCAGTTCTTC.

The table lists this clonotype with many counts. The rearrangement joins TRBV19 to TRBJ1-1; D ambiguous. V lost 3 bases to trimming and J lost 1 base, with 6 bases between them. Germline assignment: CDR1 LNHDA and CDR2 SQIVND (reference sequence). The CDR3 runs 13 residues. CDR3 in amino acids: CASSITPNTEAFF. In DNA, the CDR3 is TGTGCCAGTAGTATTACTCCGAACACTGAAGCTTTCTTT.

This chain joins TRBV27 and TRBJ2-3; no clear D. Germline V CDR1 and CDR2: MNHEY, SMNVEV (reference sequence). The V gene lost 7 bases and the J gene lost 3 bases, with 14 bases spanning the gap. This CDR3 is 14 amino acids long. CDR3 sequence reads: CASTWGMETDTQYF. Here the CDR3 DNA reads TGTGCCAGCACCTGGGGTATGGAAACAGATACGCAGTATTTT.

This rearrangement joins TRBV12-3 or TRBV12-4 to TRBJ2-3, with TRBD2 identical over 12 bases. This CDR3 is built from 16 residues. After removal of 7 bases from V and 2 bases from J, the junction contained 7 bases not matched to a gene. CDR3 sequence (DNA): TGTGCCAGCACCGCCTGGACTAGCGGGACCACAGATACGCAGTATTTT. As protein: CASTAWTSGTTDTQYF.

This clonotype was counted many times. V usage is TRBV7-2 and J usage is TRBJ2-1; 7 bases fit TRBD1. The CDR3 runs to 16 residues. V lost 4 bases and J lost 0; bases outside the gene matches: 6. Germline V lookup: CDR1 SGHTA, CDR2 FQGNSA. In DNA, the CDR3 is TGTGCCAGCAGCTACAGGGGAACTAGCTCCTACAATGAGCAGTTCTTC. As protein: CASSYRGTSSYNEQFF.

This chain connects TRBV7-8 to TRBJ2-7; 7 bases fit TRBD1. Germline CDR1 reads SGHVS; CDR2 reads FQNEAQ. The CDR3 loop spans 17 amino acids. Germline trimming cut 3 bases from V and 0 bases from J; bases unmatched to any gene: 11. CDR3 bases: TGTGCCAGCAGCTTTAGACAGGGCCCAATAACCTCCTACGAGCAGTACTTC. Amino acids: CASSFRQGPITSYEQYF.

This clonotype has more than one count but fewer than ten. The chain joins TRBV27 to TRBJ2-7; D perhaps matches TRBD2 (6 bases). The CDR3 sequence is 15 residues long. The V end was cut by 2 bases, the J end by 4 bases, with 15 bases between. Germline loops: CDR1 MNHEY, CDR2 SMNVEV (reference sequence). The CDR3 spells CASSLTPDGGYEQYF. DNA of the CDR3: TGTGCCAGCAGTTTAACCCCTGATGGGGGGTACGAGCAGTACTTC.

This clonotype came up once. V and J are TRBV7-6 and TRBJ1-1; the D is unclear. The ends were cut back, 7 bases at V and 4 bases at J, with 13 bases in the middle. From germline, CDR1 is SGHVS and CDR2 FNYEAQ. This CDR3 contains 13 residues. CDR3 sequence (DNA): TGTGCCAGCACCCACCCGGGGAGCACTGAAGCTTTCTTT. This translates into CASTHPGSTEAFF.

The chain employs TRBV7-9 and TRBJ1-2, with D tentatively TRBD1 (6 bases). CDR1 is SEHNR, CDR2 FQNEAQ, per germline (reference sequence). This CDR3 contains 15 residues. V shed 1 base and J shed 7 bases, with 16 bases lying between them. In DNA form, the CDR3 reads TGTGCCAGCAGCTTAGTGAAATCCCTGGGGGCTGGCTACACCTTC. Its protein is CASSLVKSLGAGYTF.

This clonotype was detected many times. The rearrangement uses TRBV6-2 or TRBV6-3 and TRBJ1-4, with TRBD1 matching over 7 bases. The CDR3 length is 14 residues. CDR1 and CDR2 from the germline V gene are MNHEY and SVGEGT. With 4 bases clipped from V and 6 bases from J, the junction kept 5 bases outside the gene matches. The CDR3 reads CASSSGTAYEKLFF. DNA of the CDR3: TGTGCCAGCAGTTCCGGGACAGCGTATGAAAAACTGTTTTTT.

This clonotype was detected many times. Written as DNA, the CDR3 is TGTGCCAGCAGCTTAGAAAGGGCAGGTTCGAATGAGCAGTTCTTC. Residues: CASSLERAGSNEQFF. The chain recombines TRBV7-2 with TRBJ2-1; D is undetermined. Germline values: CDR1 SGHTA, CDR2 FQGNSA. This CDR3 is built from 15 residues. The V end lost 1 base, the J end lost 7 bases, and 14 bases lay between the germline ends.

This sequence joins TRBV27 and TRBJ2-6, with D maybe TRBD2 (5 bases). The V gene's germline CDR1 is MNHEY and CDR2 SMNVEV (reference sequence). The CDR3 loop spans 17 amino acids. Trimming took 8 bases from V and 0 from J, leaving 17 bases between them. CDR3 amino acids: CASREGPTFSGANVLTF. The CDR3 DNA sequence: TGTGCCAGCCGGGAAGGTCCAACTTTCTCTGGGGCCAACGTCCTGACTTTC. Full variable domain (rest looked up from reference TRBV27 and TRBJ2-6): EAQVTQNPRYLITVTGKKLTVTCSQNMNHEYMSWYRQDPGLGLRQIYYSMNVEVTDKGDVPEGYKVSRKEKRNFPLILESPSPNQTSLYFCASREGPTFSGANVLTFGAGSRLTVL.

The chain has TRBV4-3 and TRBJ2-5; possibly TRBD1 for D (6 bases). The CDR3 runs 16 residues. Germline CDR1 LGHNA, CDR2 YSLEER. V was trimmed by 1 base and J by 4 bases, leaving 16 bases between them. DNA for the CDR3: TGCGCCAGCAGCCAAGCGGCTACAGGGCTATTAGAGACCCAGTACTTC. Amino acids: CASSQAATGLLETQYF.